The 24 T cell receptor beta chains in this list originate from one sample, sequenced in a study of blood T cells in healthy people across ages. A second PCR of 7 to 11 cycles used a sample-barcoded 5' primer and a J-beta primer mix. TCRdb independently ran MiXCR on the 5' RACE reads; one entry per CDR3 protein. The top ten clones hold 2% to 2.5% of a sample with roughly 2 million distinct CDR3 sequences, roughly 52% of them seen once. Sample: blood. These receptors came from a woman between 40 and 50 years old in good health.

The chain joins TRBV7-8 to TRBJ1-2; D remains unclear. There are 13 residues in the CDR3. The V gene lost 0 bases and the J gene lost 6 bases, with 8 bases spanning the gap. CDR1 is SGHVS, CDR2 FQNEAQ, per germline. Here the CDR3 reads CASSLAISDGYTF. The CDR3 DNA follows: TGTGCCAGCAGCTTAGCAATATCTGATGGCTACACCTTC. Full variable domain (remainder filled in from reference TRBV7-8 and TRBJ1-2): GAGVSQSPRYKVAKRGQDVALRCDPISGHVSLFWYQQALGQGPEFLTYFQNEAQLDKSGLPSDRFFAERPEGSVSTLKIQRTQQEDSAVYLCASSLAISDGYTFGSGTRLTVV.

V usage is TRBV6-2 or TRBV6-3 and J usage is TRBJ2-5, with 7 bases lining up with TRBD2. Germline CDR1 is MNHEY and CDR2 is SVGEGT. This CDR3 has 13 amino acids. Losses at the gene ends were 9 bases for V and 0 bases for J; bases not matched to a gene: 4. CDR3: CASHGGYQETQYF. The CDR3 DNA sequence: TGTGCCAGTCACGGGGGGTACCAAGAGACCCAGTACTTC.

In the case of this clonotype: Relative to the germline gene, one junction end is altered; a read error may explain this. The genes are TRBV20-1 and TRBJ2-4; D might be TRBD2 (6 bases). The CDR3 has 14 amino acids. Germline CDR1 is DFQATT and CDR2 is SNEGSKA (reference sequence). The CDR3 here is CSTRDRWREDIQYF. The CDR3 DNA reads TGCAGTACTAGAGATAGGTGGAGGGAGGACATTCAGTACTTC.

This clonotype turned up a few times. The V gene is TRBV6-5, the J gene TRBJ2-3, with D perhaps being TRBD1 or TRBD2 (5 bases each). CDR3 length: 15 residues. Looked up from germline, CDR1 is MNHEY and CDR2 is SVGAGI. Trimming stripped 5 bases from V and 2 bases from J, with 14 bases between. The CDR3 nucleotides read TGTGCCAGCAGTCTCCGGGACGGACACACAGATACGCAGTATTTT. The encoded protein is CASSLRDGHTDTQYF.

For this clonotype: A read error may explain this, as a much larger clone is one base away. This chain joins TRBV12-3 or TRBV12-4 and TRBJ2-1; unclear D gene. The DNA end lines up better with TRBJ2-7; the J call may be wrong. The CDR3 length is 15 residues. The CDR3 coding sequence is TGTGCCAGCAGTTTCTTCCCCGCATCCTACAATGAGCAGTACTTC. Amino acid sequence: CASSFFPASYNEQYF.

With respect to this clonotype: The junction departs from germline at one end; a sequencing error may be responsible. This chain joins TRBV20-1 and TRBJ2-4; D perhaps matches TRBD2 (6 bases). Germline lookup yields CDR1 DFQATT and CDR2 SNEGSKA (reference sequence). CDR3 length equals 13 residues. CDR3 amino acids: CSAPRRETETQRF. Written as DNA, the CDR3 is TGCAGTGCTCCTCGCCGGGAGACAGAGACCCAGCGCTTC.

This clonotype was detected a few times. This rearrangement joins TRBV9 to TRBJ2-1; the D is unclear. Germline CDR1 and CDR2: SGDLS and YYNGEE. There are 13 residues in the CDR3. Trimming removed 4 bases at V and 7 bases at J, with 12 bases between. CDR3 sequence reads: CASSPRESNEQFF. The CDR3 nucleotides are TGTGCCAGCAGCCCCCGAGAATCTAATGAGCAGTTCTTC.

The V and J genes are TRBV9 and TRBJ1-1; D not resolved. The V end was cut by 3 bases, the J end by 1 base, with 10 bases between. The CDR3 extends over 14 amino acids. CDR1 and CDR2 (germline): SGDLS, YYNGEE. Here the CDR3 reads CASSEAGTNTEAFF. The CDR3 nucleotides read TGTGCCAGCAGCGAAGCGGGAACGAACACTGAAGCTTTCTTT.

There are a few counts of this clonotype. V usage is TRBV20-1 and J usage is TRBJ2-5; no reliable D call. From germline, CDR1 is DFQATT and CDR2 SNEGSKA (reference sequence). The CDR3 has 11 residues. The CDR3 nucleotides read TGCAGGGTAGGAATTTGGAATGAGCAGTACTTC. Protein product: CRVGIWNEQYF.

The chain links TRBV7-2 to TRBJ2-5; D unclear. The CDR3 extends over 13 amino acids. Trimming stripped 0 bases from V and 4 bases from J, with 6 bases between. The germline V gene has CDR1 SGHTA and CDR2 FQGNSA. The CDR3 loop reads CASSLAFIETQYF. DNA for the CDR3: TGTGCCAGCAGCTTAGCGTTCATAGAGACCCAGTACTTC.

This clonotype was found many times. This sequence joins TRBV4-3 and TRBJ2-3, with D tentatively TRBD1 (5 bases). Trimming pared 2 bases from V and 3 bases from J, leaving 15 bases between. Germline V lookup: CDR1 LGHNA, CDR2 YSLEER. The CDR3 sequence is 16 residues long. CDR3 sequence reads: CASSQNTLDRTDTQYF. The CDR3 bases are TGCGCCAGCAGCCAAAACACCCTTGACAGAACAGATACGCAGTATTTT.

This clonotype was counted a few times. The gene calls are TRBV7-9 and TRBJ2-3, with 7 nucleotides matching TRBD2. In germline, CDR1 is SEHNR, CDR2 FQNEAQ (reference sequence). V was clipped by 3 bases and J by 0 bases; unmatched bases: 9. The CDR3 length is 17 residues. DNA for the CDR3: TGTGCCAGCAGCTTGGGACTAAGCGGAACTAGCACAGATACGCAGTATTTT. It is translated as CASSLGLSGTSTDTQYF.

This chain connects TRBV11-2 to TRBJ2-7; either TRBD1 or TRBD2 may fit D (5 bases each). This CDR3 comprises 14 residues. The V end lost 2 bases, the J end lost 2 bases, and 10 bases lay between the germline ends. Per the germline V gene, CDR1 is SGHAT and CDR2 is FQNNGV. CDR3 residues: CASSLTGTTYEQYF. The CDR3 nucleotides read TGTGCCAGCAGCTTAACCGGGACCACCTACGAGCAGTACTTC. Using reference TRBV11-2 and TRBJ2-7 for the parts outside the CDR3, the full variable domain is EAGVAQSPRYKIIEKRQSVAFWCNPISGHATLYWYQQILGQGPKLLIQFQNNGVVDDSQLPKDRFSAERLKGVDSTLKIQPAKLEDSAVYLCASSLTGTTYEQYFGPGTRLTVT.

This clonotype was seen a single time. Germline and junction disagree at one end, which may indicate a read error. This chain uses TRBV14 with TRBJ2-7; D might be TRBD1 or TRBD2, each matching 7 bases. TRBJ2-5 explains the end of the DNA better; the J call may be wrong. The length of the CDR3 is 16 residues. Germline CDR1 is SGHDN and CDR2 is FVKESK. CDR3 loop: CAGSPPRGGHVETQYF. The CDR3 DNA is TGTGCCGGCAGCCCCCCCAGGGGGGGTCATGTTGAGACCCAGTACTTC.

The chain joins TRBV9 to TRBJ2-3; 10 nucleotides match TRBD2. Germline V gives CDR1 SGDLS, CDR2 YYNGEE. The CDR3 totals 18 residues. J gave up 6 bases and V 4 bases, and 17 bases lay outside the gene matches. The CDR3 protein is CASSTRITSGERPDTQYF. The CDR3 nucleotides read TGTGCCAGCAGCACTAGAATTACTAGCGGGGAGAGGCCCGATACGCAGTATTTT.

This chain joins TRBV28 and TRBJ2-3, with D possibly matching TRBD2 (6 bases). The CDR3 is made up of 15 amino acids. Germline values: CDR1 MDHEN, CDR2 SYDVKM. V was clipped by 6 bases and J by 1 base, with 14 bases between them. CDR3: CASSVAGSRTDTQYF. The CDR3 nucleotides read TGTGCCAGCAGCGTCGCGGGGAGTCGCACAGATACGCAGTATTTT.

This chain's CDR3 is CASSLGGLGGSEQYF. In nucleotides, the CDR3 is TGTGCCAGCAGTTTAGGGGGTTTGGGTGGTAGCGAGCAGTACTTC. This chain uses TRBV28 with TRBJ2-4; D may be TRBD1 or TRBD2 (5 bases each). The J call may be wrong; the DNA end is better matched by TRBJ2-7. Germline V CDR1 and CDR2: MDHEN, SYDVKM. This CDR3 is built from 15 residues.

The V gene is TRBV5-1, the J gene TRBJ2-3; 14 nucleotides match TRBD2. The CDR3 consists of 18 residues. V dropped 4 bases and J dropped 2; count of bases not matched to a gene: 9. Germline CDR1 is SGHRS and CDR2 is YFSETQ. CDR3 nucleotides: TGCGCCAGCAGCCACGGACTAGCGGGGGGCCTAGTCACAGATACGCAGTATTTT. Protein: CASSHGLAGGLVTDTQYF.

This rearrangement joins TRBV20-1 to TRBJ2-7, with D tentatively TRBD1 (5 bases). The CDR3 length is 14 residues. Trimming took 6 bases from V and 1 from J, leaving 16 bases between them. CDR1 and CDR2 from the germline V gene are DFQATT and SNEGSKA (reference sequence). CDR3 loop: CSAPAHRLSYEQYF. The CDR3 DNA reads TGCAGTGCCCCTGCCCACAGGCTTTCCTACGAGCAGTACTTC.

This clonotype was seen more than once but under ten times. The J gene is TRBJ2-5, the V gene TRBV20-1; possible D gene TRBD1, 7 bases. CDR3 length: 16 residues. V lost 1 base to trimming and J lost 4 bases, with 19 bases between them. Germline V gene data show CDR1 as DFQATT and CDR2 as SNEGSKA (reference sequence). The CDR3 DNA reads TGCAGTGCTAGAGTTACGATACAGGGGAGGAGAGAGACCCAGTACTTC. This encodes CSARVTIQGRRETQYF.

V usage is TRBV7-6 and J usage is TRBJ1-1, with 7 bases lining up with TRBD1. Germline V lookup: CDR1 SGHVS, CDR2 FNYEAQ. V was pared by 4 bases and J by 2 bases, with 13 bases of the junction left unmatched. The CDR3 totals 17 residues. The DNA of the CDR3 is TGTGCCAGCAGCTCCGATAGAGCGGGACAGCCAAACACTGAAGCTTTCTTT. Amino acids: CASSSDRAGQPNTEAFF.

The chain has TRBV2 and TRBJ2-6; D gene unclear. V was trimmed by 3 bases and J by 0 bases, leaving 9 bases between them. This CDR3 region has 16 residues. Germline CDR1 and CDR2: SNHLY and FYNNEI. DNA for the CDR3: TGTGCCAGCAGTGAGTGGGGAACCTCTGGGGCCAACGTCCTGACTTTC. Residues: CASSEWGTSGANVLTF.

The chain carries TRBV20-1 and TRBJ1-6; TRBD1 might be the D (6 bases). The CDR3 has 15 amino acids. Germline V gives CDR1 DFQATT, CDR2 SNEGSKA (reference sequence). V shed 3 bases and J shed 7 bases, with 16 bases lying between them. CDR3 DNA sequence: TGCAGTGCTAGCCGGGACACCGGGGCGAATTCACCCCTCCACTTT. Amino acid sequence: CSASRDTGANSPLHF.

The chain combines TRBV4-2 with TRBJ1-2; D is perhaps TRBD1 (6 bases). The CDR3 runs to 15 residues. In germline, CDR1 is LGHNA, CDR2 YNFKEQ. The germline V and J ends were trimmed by 0 bases and 7 bases, with 15 bases remaining between them. CDR3 residues: CASSQDGGARSGYTF. CDR3 in DNA: TGTGCCAGCAGCCAAGATGGGGGGGCGCGGAGTGGCTACACCTTC.